This TCR beta chain was profiled in a study of CXCR3-negative and CXCR3-positive naive CD8 T cells. Across the study: Every library held about 1.5 +/- 0.3 million TRB reads, and the total came to roughly 140 million.

Notes on the study in general: CXCR3-expressing naive cells carried TRB CDR3s more hydrophobic than those of CXCR3-negative naive cells. Naive CXCR3-negative cells resembled naive CXCR3-positive cells in TRBV-TRBJ usage; memory cells differed.

Triplicate roughly 320,000-cell sorts were made of each CD8+ T cell subset. UMI labels and 5' RACE were used to prepare the TRB cDNA libraries. Following a re-call of the 5' RACE reads, TCRdb has one entry per CDR3 protein and lacks DNA. There are 100,000 to 150,000 distinct CDR3 sequences in the sample, with 0.4% to 0.5% held by the top ten. The CDR3 is 14 residues long. The germline V gene has CDR1 SGDLS and CDR2 YYNGEE. Of note for this clonotype: Antigen: not known.

The source is a human donor in good health. Some clones in this sample may be carry-over from other donors' samples. The V call is TRBV9, the J call TRBJ2-7; checking the TCRdb D call of TRBD2 is not possible without DNA. Sequenced input: naive CXCR3+ CD8+ T cells from blood. Subset of the sample: CD45RO-CCR7+CD27+CD95- naive CD8+ T cells expressing CXCR3 (TNR3+). The CDR3 region is CASSDGLDRNEQYF.